This is a list of T cell receptor beta chains from one sample in a study of T cells in Graves' hyperthyroidism and ophthalmopathy. TCRdb called the multiplex PCR reads again in MiXCR, with one record for every CDR3 protein. The table has about 610,000 distinct CDR3 sequences, 35% to 55% seen once. Source material: peripheral blood or thyroid tissue (not recorded which). Receptor source: a woman in her late teens or twenties with Graves' hyperthyroidism. The CDR3 runs from the conserved cysteine through the conserved F or W. The D gene is left open where the match is weak. Size values are once, few and many counts, or a class for expanded clones, and some rows have none.

J gene | V gene | D gene | clone size | CDR3 DNA | CDR3 protein
TRBJ2-7 | TRBV29-1 | TRBD1 | NA | TGCAGCTTCCAGGGGGCCTGGAACGAGCAGTACTTC | CSFQGAWNEQYF
TRBJ2-7 | TRBV7-2 | TRBD1 | NA | TGTGCCATCACTGGGGACAGCCACTACGAGCAGTACTTC | CAITGDSHYEQYF
TRBJ1-5 | TRBV9 | NA | NA | TGTGCCAGCAGCGTTGGCCAGGGTAGCAATCAGCCCCAGCATTTT | CASSVGQGSNQPQHF
TRBJ1-5 | TRBV15 | NA | many | TGTGCCACCAGCAGTTTTGGCATCGATAGCAATCAGCCCCAGCATTTT | CATSSFGIDSNQPQHF
TRBJ2-5 | TRBV5-8 | TRBD1 | many | TGTGCCAGCAGCCAGATCTACAGGGGCGGAGAGACCCAGTACTTC | CASSQIYRGGETQYF
TRBJ2-5 | TRBV6-2/TRBV6-3 | TRBD2 | many | TGTGCCAGCTTGCATCGGGAGGGCCCTGAGACCCAGTACTTC | CASLHREGPETQYF
TRBJ2-5 | TRBV9 | TRBD2 | NA | TGTGCCAGCAGCGTCCTAGCGGGAGGGCCAGGTGAGACCCAGTACTTC | CASSVLAGGPGETQYF
TRBJ2-7 | TRBV3-1 | TRBD2 | NA | TGTGCCAGCAGCCCCGGGGCGGGGGTCTCCTACGAGCAGTACTTC | CASSPGAGVSYEQYF
TRBJ2-5 | TRBV7-6 | TRBD1 | many | TGTGCCAGCAGCTTAACGGCCAGGGGGCTAAGGGAGACCCAGTACTTC | CASSLTARGLRETQYF
TRBJ1-1 | TRBV12-3/TRBV12-4 | NA | many | TGTGCCAGCAGCCCCGTTCAGACGAACACTGAAGCTTTCTTT | CASSPVQTNTEAFF
TRBJ2-3 | TRBV7-3 | TRBD2 | NA | TGTGCCAGCAGTCTGGAGCGGGAGGGTACGCAGTATTTT | CASSLEREGTQYF
TRBJ2-7 | TRBV20-1 | NA | many | TGCAGTGCGATTGATGGGGGACGTTGGCGCGACGAGCAGTACTTC | CSAIDGGRWRDEQYF
TRBJ2-7 | TRBV7-2 | NA | NA | TGTGCCAGCAGCTTGGGCGTGGCCGGGGAGCAGTACTTC | CASSLGVAGEQYF
TRBJ1-5 | TRBV20-1 | NA | NA | TGCAGTGCCCAAATCGACGGCTCTGGAAATCAGCCCCAGCATTTT | CSAQIDGSGNQPQHF
TRBJ2-2 | TRBV29-1 | TRBD1 | many | TGCAGCGCTATGGGACAGGGGGCAACCGGGGAGCTGTTTTTT | CSAMGQGATGELFF
TRBJ2-7 | TRBV25-1 | TRBD2 | NA | TGTGCCAGCAGTGCTAGTGCACTAGCGGGAGCCGAGCAGTACTTC | CASSASALAGAEQYF
TRBJ1-1 | TRBV24-1 | TRBD1 | NA | TGTGCCACCAGCAGCGTGGGACAGGGAGTGAACACTGAAGCTTTCTTT | CATSSVGQGVNTEAFF
TRBJ1-2 | TRBV10-3 | NA | many | TGTGCCATCAGTGAGTCGGGAGGGACCGGTGGCTACACCTTC | CAISESGGTGGYTF
TRBJ2-7 | TRBV20-1 | TRBD1 | many | TGCAGTGGGGCGACGGACAGGGGTTACGAGCAGTACTTC | CSGATDRGYEQYF